The 3 T cell receptor beta chains presented below share a single source sample, sequenced in a study of shared clonotypes between healthy human individuals. Using immunoSEQ multiplex PCR, the repertoire was profiled, and TCRdb retains in-frame clones only, with some absent. The sample has roughly 2,300,000 clones, approximately 90% seen once. Material for sequencing was naive CD4+ T cells from PBMCs. Subset reported: CD45RA+ positively selected. The receptors originated from a man younger than 35 in good health. Some clones in this sample may be carry-over from other donors' samples.

Only one count was recorded for this clone. The gene calls are TRBV18 and TRBJ1-2, with 7 bases matching TRBD1. The CDR3 covers 14 residues. From germline, CDR1 is KGHSH and CDR2 LQKENI. V trimming: 0 bases; J trimming: 6 bases; junction bases outside the gene matches: 4. The CDR3 nucleotides are TGTGCCAGCTCACCACCAGGGGGCGGCCATGGCTACACCTTC. Its translation: CASSPPGGGHGYTF. The entire variable domain, with the rest obtained from reference TRBV18 and TRBJ1-2, is as follows: NAGVMQNPRHLVRRRGQEARLRCSPMKGHSHVYWYRQLPEEGLKFMVYLQKENIIDESGMPKERFSAEFPKEGPSILRIQQVVRGDSAAYFCASSPPGGGHGYTFGSGTRLTVV.

This chain connects TRBV6-5 to TRBJ2-7; the D call may be TRBD1 or TRBD2 (6 bases each). This CDR3 is 15 amino acids long. Germline V gene sequence: CDR1 MNHEY, CDR2 SVGAGI. V gave up 0 bases and J gave up 3 bases, with 12 bases separating them. In nucleotides, the CDR3 is TGTGCCAGCAGTTACTCTCGGGGGCGCGGCTACGAGCAGTACTTC. Protein sequence: CASSYSRGRGYEQYF.

Worth noting for this clone: Other DNA variants within this sample encode the same CDR3. DNA for the CDR3: TGCAGCGTGGACAGGGGATCCTACAATGAGCAGTTCTTC. Residues: CSVDRGSYNEQFF. The V and J genes are TRBV29-1 and TRBJ2-1, with TRBD1 matching over 9 bases. The CDR3 spans 13 residues. V lost 6 bases to trimming and J lost 1 base; unmatched junction nucleotides: 1. The germline gives CDR1 SQVTM, CDR2 ANQGSEA.